The clone carrying this T cell receptor beta chain was seen more than once but under ten times. What it binds is unknown. The entry originates in a study of CD8 T cells in ankylosing spondylitis. Study-level points and caveats: There was reportedly significant enrichment of clones that were disease-linked in matched ankylosing spondylitis synovial fluid. Fewer than ten highly homologous variants made up a TCR beta motif that seemed to typify ankylosing spondylitis blood.

This CDR3 region has 17 residues. CDR1 and CDR2 from the germline V gene are MDHEN and SYDVKM. V was trimmed by 3 bases and J by 6 bases, leaving 21 bases between them. MiXCR, applied by TCRdb to the 5' RACE reads, yields one record per CDR3 protein. The sample includes around 490,000 distinct CDR3 sequences, 5.3% of them seen just once. This chain links TRBV28 with TRBJ2-4, with D perhaps matching TRBD1 or TRBD2 (6 bases each). The sequenced sample consisted of blood, either unsorted or a sorted T cell fraction (not recorded which). The receptor comes from a male donor with ankylosing spondylitis. The CDR3 reads CASSFPPGGATGNIQYF. Here the CDR3 DNA reads TGTGCCAGCAGTTTCCCCCCCGGCGGGGCGACAGGAAACATTCAGTACTTC.